A single sample gave rise to the 18 T cell receptor beta chains below, sequenced in a study of cytomegalovirus exposure and HLA in healthy donors. This table comes from immunoSEQ multiplex PCR, and its TCRdb copy is limited to in-frame clones, with some not included. The sample consists of 140,000 to 150,000 clones, about 95% of them appearing once. The material sequenced was PBMCs. The receptor set was obtained from a man aged 18 to 29 in good health and CMV-seropositive.

The V call is TRBV7-9, the J call TRBJ2-1; 7 bases match TRBD2. Germline CDR1 reads SEHNR; CDR2 reads FQNEAQ (reference sequence). This CDR3 has 15 residues. V was clipped by 5 bases and J by 4 bases; unmatched bases: 8. CDR3 DNA: TGTGCCAGCAGCCGGCGGGGAGGGCCGTACAATGAGCAGTTCTTC. Protein product: CASSRRGGPYNEQFF.

As concerns this clone: This sample includes further DNA sequences coding for the same CDR3. J is TRBJ2-3 and V is TRBV30, with 7 bases matching TRBD2. This CDR3 is built from 15 residues. Germline CDR1 reads GTSNPN; CDR2 reads SVGIG (reference sequence). With V trimmed by 0 bases and J by 4 bases, 7 bases remained unmatched. As DNA, the CDR3 is TGTGCCTGGAGTGTACTTGCGGGAGCCGCAGATACGCAGTATTTT. Its translation: CAWSVLAGAADTQYF.

The chain couples TRBV5-5 to TRBJ2-7, with D tentatively TRBD2 (6 bases). This CDR3 has 15 amino acids. Trimming took 2 bases from V and 4 from J, leaving 16 bases between them. The germline V gene has CDR1 SGHKS and CDR2 YYEKEE (reference sequence). The DNA of the CDR3 is TGTGCCAGCAGCTTTCGGGCGAGCGGGTCGTACGAGCAGTACTTC. This translates into CASSFRASGSYEQYF.

This chain joins TRBV5-4 and TRBJ2-3, with 8 bases identical to TRBD2. Germline loops: CDR1 SGHNT, CDR2 YYREEE (reference sequence). With V trimmed by 0 bases and J by 2 bases, 5 bases remained unmatched. The CDR3 is 16 amino acids. CDR3 nucleotides: TGTGCCAGCAGCTTGGTCACGGGACTAGTCACAGATACGCAGTATTTT. Its translation: CASSLVTGLVTDTQYF.

Concerning this clone: Other DNA sequences in the same sample also yield this CDR3. V is TRBV5-1 and J is TRBJ2-3; D uncertain. Trimming took off 0 bases at V and 4 bases at J, with 6 bases between the two ends. The CDR3 has 13 residues. From germline, CDR1 is SGHRS and CDR2 YFSETQ. The CDR3 loop is CASSLDGADTQYF. CDR3 bases: TGCGCCAGCAGCTTGGACGGAGCAGATACGCAGTATTTT. Full variable domain (rest looked up from reference TRBV5-1 and TRBJ2-3): KAGVTQTPRYLIKTRGQQVTLSCSPISGHRSVSWYQQTPGQGLQFLFEYFSETQRNKGNFPGRFSGRQFSNSRSEMNVSTLELGDSALYLCASSLDGADTQYFGPGTRLTVL.

This chain connects TRBV14 to TRBJ2-4, with 8 nucleotides matching TRBD1. Germline V gene data show CDR1 as SGHDN and CDR2 as FVKESK. The V and J ends lost 4 bases and 8 bases, in that order; junction bases with no gene match: 7. The CDR3 has 14 amino acids. CDR3 loop: CASSPFTGGDIQYF. The DNA of the CDR3 is TGTGCCAGCAGCCCCTTTACAGGGGGTGACATTCAGTACTTC. The variable domain in full, with the rest retrieved from reference TRBV14 and TRBJ2-4, is EAGVTQFPSHSVIEKGQTVTLRCDPISGHDNLYWYRRVMGKEIKFLLHFVKESKQDESGMPNNRFLAERTGGTYSTLKVQPAELEDSGVYFCASSPFTGGDIQYFGAGTRLSVL.

V gene TRBV5-1 combines with J gene TRBJ1-1; TRBD1 matches at 12 bases. V was clipped by 4 bases and J by 0 bases; unmatched bases: 4. The CDR3 extends over 16 amino acids. Germline-derived CDR1 and CDR2 are SGHRS and YFSETQ. CDR3 residues: CASSPGTGGVNTEAFF. CDR3 nucleotide sequence: TGCGCCAGCAGCCCGGGGACAGGGGGCGTGAACACTGAAGCTTTCTTT.

The rearrangement joins TRBV5-1 to TRBJ2-5; D possibly corresponds to TRBD1 (6 bases). CDR3 length equals 16 residues. Germline assignment: CDR1 SGHRS and CDR2 YFSETQ. V dropped 4 bases and J dropped 4 bases, with 20 bases sitting between them. The CDR3: CASSQGMGALGETQYF. The CDR3 DNA reads as TGCGCCAGCAGCCAGGGAATGGGGGCTCTGGGAGAGACCCAGTACTTC.

This chain uses TRBV6-1 with TRBJ2-7; tentative D call: TRBD2 (7 bases). Per germline, CDR1 MNHNS and CDR2 SASEGT. V was pared by 3 bases and J by 2 bases, with 11 bases between. This CDR3 spans 14 amino acids. The CDR3 region is CASSEGGGAYEQYF. Here the CDR3 DNA reads TGTGCCAGCAGTGAGGGAGGGGGGGCCTACGAGCAGTACTTC.

The chain recombines TRBV19 with TRBJ1-4, with a possible D match to TRBD1 (5 bases). The CDR3 sequence is 15 residues long. Germline lookup yields CDR1 LNHDA and CDR2 SQIVND (reference sequence). The ends were cut back, 3 bases at V and 8 bases at J, with 16 bases in the middle. The CDR3, as DNA: TGTGCCAGTAGTATGCAATCAGGGTACGGAGAAAAACTGTTTTTT. Translating gives CASSMQSGYGEKLFF. Based on the CDR3 plus reference TRBV19 and TRBJ1-4, the full variable domain is DGGITQSPKYLFRKEGQNVTLSCEQNLNHDAMYWYRQDPGQGLRLIYYSQIVNDFQKGDIAEGYSVSREKKESFPLTVTSAQKNPTAFYLCASSMQSGYGEKLFFGSGTQLSVL.

The genes are TRBV7-2 and TRBJ1-3; the match to TRBD1 covers 7 bases. Germline V lookup: CDR1 SGHTA, CDR2 FQGNSA. The CDR3 has 15 residues. Trimming at V came to 5 bases and at J to 0 bases, leaving 4 bases not matched to a gene. The DNA for the CDR3 is TGTGCCAGCAGCCCCACAGGGGACTCTGGAAACACCATATATTTT. Protein: CASSPTGDSGNTIYF.

There are a few counts of this clone. The gene calls are TRBV27 and TRBJ1-2; 10 bases are shared with TRBD1. CDR3 length: 15 amino acids. In germline, CDR1 is MNHEY, CDR2 SMNVEV (reference sequence). The V segment lost 5 bases and the J segment 4 bases; nucleotides outside the gene matches: 7. The DNA of the CDR3 is TGTGCCAGCAGTGCCAGGACAGGGGGGACCTATGGCTACACCTTC. It translates to CASSARTGGTYGYTF.

The chain carries TRBV28 and TRBJ2-2; the match to TRBD2 covers 9 bases. CDR1 is MDHEN, CDR2 SYDVKM, per germline. J was trimmed by 3 bases and V by 6 bases; bases with no gene match: 5. The CDR3 has 15 residues. The CDR3 DNA is TGTGCCAGCAGCGAAAGCGGGAGGTACACCGGGGAGCTGTTTTTT. Translated, it gives CASSESGRYTGELFF.

This clone has just a few counts. The chain employs TRBV7-9 and TRBJ1-2; TRBD1 is a possible D gene (6 bases). This CDR3 has 15 amino acids. The V end lost 1 base, the J end lost 7 bases, and 16 bases lay between the germline ends. Germline lookup yields CDR1 SEHNR and CDR2 FQNEAQ (reference sequence). For the CDR3, the DNA is TGTGCCAGCAGCTTAGAAATGGCGGGGGCAGTTGGCTACACCTTC. Residues: CASSLEMAGAVGYTF.

The CDR3 DNA reads TGCAGCGTTGAGGAATTAGCGGGAAGCACCGGGGAGCTGTTTTTT. Translation gives CSVEELAGSTGELFF. The chain carries TRBV29-1 and TRBJ2-2; 8 nucleotides align to TRBD2. The CDR3 consists of 15 residues. Unmatched junction bases numbered 7, after V lost 3 bases and J lost 4 bases. Germline-derived CDR1 and CDR2 are SQVTM and ANQGSEA.

The rearrangement links TRBV21-1 to TRBJ2-7; TRBD2, the D gene given by the table, was not confirmed from the DNA. TRBV21-1 is assigned pseudogene status. CDR3 length equals 13 residues. The CDR3 loop is CASSTGVFYEQYF. Here the CDR3 DNA reads TGTGCCAGCAGCACGGGGGTCTTCTACGAGCAGTACTTC.

The chain links TRBV4-1 to TRBJ1-1, with TRBD1 as a possible D gene (6 bases). The CDR3 sequence is 14 residues long. Trimming stripped 4 bases from V and 5 bases from J, with 14 bases between. Germline CDR1 and CDR2: MGHRA and YSYEKL. Here the CDR3 reads CASSPTNRETEAFF. In DNA, the CDR3 is TGCGCCAGCAGCCCTACCAACAGGGAAACTGAAGCTTTCTTT.

This chain connects TRBV5-1 to TRBJ2-1; 12 bases are a match to TRBD2. Germline CDR1 and CDR2: SGHRS and YFSETQ. The CDR3 loop spans 15 amino acids. J lost 8 bases, V lost 0 bases, and 3 bases had no gene match. CDR3 sequence reads: CASSLGLAGVDEQFF. CDR3 sequence (DNA): TGCGCCAGCAGCTTGGGACTAGCGGGAGTCGATGAGCAGTTCTTC.